These 24 T cell receptor beta chains were sequenced from one sample in a study of blood T cell repertoires in COVID-19. Sequencing used immunoSEQ multiplex PCR; TCRdb keeps in-frame clones, though not all of them. The sample holds about 410,000 clones, roughly 90% seen once. The specimen was peripheral blood. These TCRs come from a woman between 25 and 40 years old with active or convalescent COVID-19.

V gene TRBV29-1 combines with J gene TRBJ1-2; TRBD1 agrees at 10 bases. The J segment lost 0 bases and the V segment lost 6 bases, leaving 7 bases of the junction unmatched. CDR1 SQVTM and CDR2 ANQGSEA come from the germline V gene. The CDR3 consists of 15 residues. The CDR3 DNA reads TGCAGCGTCGTGGACAGGGGGAGACCTAACTATGGCTACACCTTC. Protein: CSVVDRGRPNYGYTF.

The V gene is TRBV12-3 or TRBV12-4, the J gene TRBJ1-1; D unresolved. V lost 3 bases and J lost 10, with 12 bases in between. The CDR3 length is 12 residues. CDR3 region: CASSLGGLGAFF. The DNA of the CDR3 is TGTGCCAGCAGTTTGGGAGGGCTAGGAGCTTTCTTT.

The chain links TRBV6-5 to TRBJ1-4, with 7 bases that match TRBD1. V lost 0 bases to trimming and J lost 7 bases; unmatched junction nucleotides: 5. Germline CDR1 is MNHEY and CDR2 is SVGAGI. This CDR3 is 15 amino acids long. The CDR3 loop reads CASSYSGGTVEKLFF. CDR3 bases: TGTGCCAGCAGTTACTCAGGGGGGACAGTTGAAAAACTGTTTTTT.

A few counts support this clone. The chain links TRBV28 to TRBJ1-2; 7 bases map to TRBD1. V dropped 6 bases and J dropped 4; count of bases not matched to a gene: 8. Germline CDR1 and CDR2: MDHEN and SYDVKM. The CDR3 covers 14 residues. In DNA, the CDR3 is TGTGCCAGCAGCACAGGGGCCTTTATCTATGGCTACACCTTC. It yields the protein CASSTGAFIYGYTF.

This clone showed up just once. V and J are TRBV30 and TRBJ1-5; D not certain. Between the trimmed V and J ends, which lost 2 bases and 6 bases, there was a span of 20 bases. The CDR3 is 16 amino acids. From germline, CDR1 is GTSNPN and CDR2 SVGIG (reference sequence). CDR3 sequence (DNA): TGTGCCTGGAGTCCGGGTGCCGGGGTGGAGGGTCAGCCCCAGCATTTT. Amino acid sequence: CAWSPGAGVEGQPQHF.

The genes are TRBV13 and TRBJ2-7, with D perhaps TRBD2 (5 bases). The CDR3 totals 15 residues. V dropped 3 bases and J dropped 5 bases, with 17 bases sitting between them. Germline-derived CDR1 and CDR2 are PRHDT and FYEKMQ (reference sequence). The CDR3 nucleotides are TGTGCCAGCAGCTTTGCGCGGGCTGGATTGGACGAGCAGTACTTC. It codes for CASSFARAGLDEQYF.

V and J are TRBV5-1 and TRBJ1-2, with TRBD1 identical over 7 bases. The CDR3 is made up of 13 amino acids. The V gene end was trimmed by 0 bases and the J gene end by 7 bases; junction bases not matched to a gene: 3. In germline, CDR1 is SGHRS, CDR2 YFSETQ. CDR3 in amino acids: CASSLGQGFGYTF. The CDR3 DNA is TGCGCCAGCAGCTTGGGACAGGGCTTTGGCTACACCTTC.

V and J are TRBV13 and TRBJ2-7; weak D call: TRBD1 (6 bases). The CDR3 runs to 17 residues. Trimming shortened V by 2 bases and J by 4 bases, and 21 bases separated the two germline ends. Germline CDR1 is PRHDT and CDR2 is FYEKMQ (reference sequence). The CDR3 region has the DNA TGTGCCAGCAGCTTATGGGGTAACCGGGACAAGAAGTACGAGCAGTACTTC. Residues: CASSLWGNRDKKYEQYF.

V usage is TRBV19 and J usage is TRBJ2-7; 9 nucleotides line up with TRBD1. The length of the CDR3 is 18 residues. The V gene's germline CDR1 is LNHDA and CDR2 SQIVND (reference sequence). V trimming: 3 bases; J trimming: 3 bases; junction bases outside the gene matches: 15. The CDR3 is CASSILSSVLGQGYEQYF. CDR3 DNA: TGTGCCAGTAGTATCCTTTCCTCGGTTTTGGGACAGGGCTACGAGCAGTACTTC. Full variable domain (missing parts from reference TRBV19 and TRBJ2-7): DGGITQSPKYLFRKEGQNVTLSCEQNLNHDAMYWYRQDPGQGLRLIYYSQIVNDFQKGDIAEGYSVSREKKESFPLTVTSAQKNPTAFYLCASSILSSVLGQGYEQYFGPGTRLTVT.

The chain joins TRBV11-3 to TRBJ2-2, with TRBD2 matching over 10 bases. The CDR3 consists of 14 residues. The trim removed 6 bases at V and 6 bases at J, leaving 4 bases unmatched. Germline values: CDR1 SGHNT, CDR2 YENEEA. The CDR3 coding sequence is TGTGCCAGCAGTCCTAGCGGGAGCCCCGGGGAGCTGTTTTTT. Translation: CASSPSGSPGELFF.

The V gene is TRBV24-1, the J gene TRBJ2-1; TRBD1 matches at 8 bases. Germline-derived CDR1 and CDR2 are KGHDR and SFDVKD. Trimming at V came to 4 bases and at J to 10 bases, leaving 8 bases not matched to a gene. The CDR3 is 14 amino acids. CDR3 bases: TGTGCCACCAGTGACGCAAACAGGGGGAACGAGCAGTTCTTC. Its translation: CATSDANRGNEQFF.

This chain uses TRBV5-1 with TRBJ1-1; D remains ambiguous. CDR3 length equals 12 residues. Germline lookup yields CDR1 SGHRS and CDR2 YFSETQ. Trimming shortened V by 5 bases and J by 0 bases, and 5 bases separated the two germline ends. CDR3 DNA sequence: TGCGCCAGCAGTGCAGTGAACACTGAAGCTTTCTTT. It is translated as CASSAVNTEAFF.

This clone was observed a few times. The gene calls are TRBV6-5 and TRBJ1-2; no clear D gene. This CDR3 has 14 residues. In germline, CDR1 is MNHEY, CDR2 SVGAGI. Trimming removed 6 bases at V and 5 bases at J, with 16 bases between. In DNA form, the CDR3 reads TGTGCCAGCAGCCCCGGGAGGGCGGCGTATGGCTACACCTTC. It encodes CASSPGRAAYGYTF.

The chain uses TRBV19 and TRBJ2-1, with 9 bases identical to TRBD2. Trimming took 2 bases from V and 8 from J; bases not matched to a gene: 4. This CDR3 spans 14 amino acids. CDR1 LNHDA and CDR2 SQIVND come from the germline V gene (reference sequence). CDR3: CASSIRRGGDEQFF. The CDR3 DNA reads as TGTGCCAGTAGTATAAGGCGGGGGGGTGATGAGCAGTTCTTC.

The chain has TRBV7-2 and TRBJ2-1; weak D call: TRBD2 (6 bases). Germline V gene data show CDR1 as SGHTA and CDR2 as FQGNSA. The ends were cut back, 3 bases at V and 5 bases at J, with 14 bases in the middle. The CDR3 totals 15 residues. The DNA for the CDR3 is TGTGCCAGCAGCTTTGGGGCGGGACCGAACAATGAGCAGTTCTTC. Translated: CASSFGAGPNNEQFF.

V is TRBV27 and J is TRBJ1-2; D is unclear. Germline-derived CDR1 and CDR2 are MNHEY and SMNVEV (reference sequence). Trimming pared 4 bases from V and 4 bases from J, leaving 13 bases between. The CDR3 is 14 amino acids. This chain's CDR3 is CASSYKGSGYGYTF. In DNA form, the CDR3 reads TGTGCCAGCAGTTACAAAGGAAGCGGCTATGGCTACACCTTC.

The chain uses TRBV6-1 and TRBJ1-6; D is unresolved. V gave up 3 bases and J gave up 9 bases, with 6 bases separating them. The CDR3 is made up of 12 amino acids. CDR1 MNHNS and CDR2 SASEGT come from the germline V gene. Written as DNA, the CDR3 is TGTGCCAGCAGTGATTTCCGTTCACCCCTCCACTTT. Its translation is CASSDFRSPLHF.

This clone was found a few times. The gene calls are TRBV5-6 and TRBJ2-7, with TRBD2 as a possible D gene (6 bases). V lost 4 bases and J lost 3, with 8 bases in between. CDR3 size: 12 residues. CDR1 is SGHDT and CDR2 is YYEEEE in the germline V gene. The CDR3 nucleotides are TGTGCCAGCAGCGCGGGATTCTACGAGCAGTACTTC. This encodes CASSAGFYEQYF.

This rearrangement joins TRBV30 to TRBJ1-1; tentative D call: TRBD1 (5 bases). Germline CDR1 GTSNPN, CDR2 SVGIG (reference sequence). The V gene lost 3 bases and the J gene lost 5 bases, with 10 bases spanning the gap. The CDR3 is 12 amino acids. CDR3 nucleotide sequence: TGTGCCTGGAGCTCGGGGGTAACTGAAGCTTTCTTT. The encoded protein is CAWSSGVTEAFF. Full variable domain (outside the CDR3, taken from reference TRBV30 and TRBJ1-1): SQTIHQWPATLVQPVGSPLSLECTVEGTSNPNLYWYRQAAGRGLQLLFYSVGIGQISSEVPQNLSASRPQDRQFILSSKKLLLSDSGFYLCAWSSGVTEAFFGQGTRLTVV.

CDR3 protein: CASSSIGQGIPEAFF. DNA for the CDR3: TGTGCCAGCAGCTCTATAGGACAGGGAATCCCTGAAGCTTTCTTT. The chain carries TRBV3-1 (or the pseudogene TRBV3-2) and TRBJ1-1; 8 bases match TRBD1. The CDR3 totals 15 residues. J gave up 6 bases and V 5 bases, and 11 bases lay outside the gene matches. Germline V gene lookup returns CDR1 LGHDT and CDR2 YNNKEL (reference sequence).

V gene TRBV27 combines with J gene TRBJ2-7; 12 nucleotides line up with TRBD2. Germline CDR1 MNHEY, CDR2 SMNVEV (reference sequence). J gave up 6 bases and V 5 bases, and 2 bases lay outside the gene matches. The CDR3 consists of 13 residues. CDR3 bases: TGTGCCAGCAGTAAGACTAGCGGGGGCGAGCAGTACTTC. This sequence encodes CASSKTSGGEQYF.

The chain uses TRBV5-1 and TRBJ2-2, with 9 bases that match TRBD2. The CDR3 spans 18 residues. The germline CDR1 and CDR2 sequences are SGHRS and YFSETQ. V shed 4 bases and J 4 bases; nucleotides not matched to a gene: 14. The DNA of the CDR3 is TGCGCCAGCAGCCCTGTGCTAGCGGGAAGTTCGGGCACCGGGGAGCTGTTTTTT. Translated, it gives CASSPVLAGSSGTGELFF.

This clone was seen just once. This rearrangement joins TRBV6-1 to TRBJ2-7; 7 bases are a match to TRBD1. CDR1 is MNHNS, CDR2 SASEGT, per germline. The V segment lost 0 bases and the J segment 4 bases; nucleotides outside the gene matches: 15. The CDR3 is 18 residues long. The DNA for the CDR3 is TGTGCCAGCAGTGAAGCTCGACAGGGTCACCAGCCCCAGTACGAGCAGTACTTC. This encodes CASSEARQGHQPQYEQYF.

This chain uses TRBV3-1 (or the pseudogene TRBV3-2) with TRBJ2-3; D might be TRBD2 (5 bases). The CDR3 covers 15 residues. Germline V gene sequence: CDR1 LGHDT, CDR2 YNNKEL (reference sequence). Between the trimmed V and J ends, which lost 4 bases and 1 base, there was a span of 12 bases. The CDR3 nucleotides read TGTGCCAGCAGCCCTAGACTACAAGGCACAGATACGCAGTATTTT. This sequence encodes CASSPRLQGTDTQYF.